A selection of T cell receptor beta chains follows, all from one sample in a study of beta chain features in type 1 diabetes. TCRdb's copy holds only in-frame clones and misses some; the assay was immunoSEQ multiplex PCR. The table lists almost 350,000 clones, roughly 8% of them singletons. Sequenced input: central memory CD4+ T cells from blood. The receptors were sampled from a woman younger than 30 in good health. Both conserved end residues are part of each CDR3. D genes are given only for firm matches. Only part of the rows carry a size: once, few, many, or a class if the clone is expanded.

d_gene: .
abundance: .
j_gene: TRBJ2-6
v_gene: TRBV6-1
CDR3aa: CASSVGTGAGANVLTF
CDR3nt: TGTGCCAGCAGTGTCGGCACGGGGGCTGGGGCCAACGTCCTGACTTTC

d_gene: .
abundance: .
j_gene: TRBJ2-3
v_gene: TRBV2
CDR3aa: CASSEWSDTQYF
CDR3nt: TGTGCCAGCAGTGAATGGTCAGATACGCAGTATTTT

d_gene: .
abundance: few
j_gene: TRBJ1-4
v_gene: TRBV13
CDR3aa: CASSLGPGDPSFF
CDR3nt: TGTGCCAGCAGCTTAGGCCCTGGGGACCCAAGTTTTTTT

d_gene: TRBD1
abundance: .
j_gene: TRBJ2-3
v_gene: TRBV7-2
CDR3aa: CASSPRTGSFTDTQYF
CDR3nt: TGTGCCAGCAGCCCCCGGACAGGGAGTTTTACAGATACGCAGTATTTT

d_gene: .
abundance: few
j_gene: TRBJ1-6
v_gene: TRBV6-5
CDR3aa: CASSYSGRINSPLHF
CDR3nt: TGTGCCAGCAGTTACTCGGGACGGATCAATTCACCCCTCCACTTT

d_gene: TRBD1
abundance: few
j_gene: TRBJ2-5
v_gene: TRBV7-3
CDR3aa: CASSQGAQETQYF
CDR3nt: TGTGCCAGCTCTCAGGGGGCGCAGGAGACCCAGTACTTC

d_gene: .
abundance: few
j_gene: TRBJ2-1
v_gene: TRBV6-5
CDR3aa: CASSYSSKFNEQFF
CDR3nt: TGTGCCAGCAGTTACTCCTCTAAATTCAATGAGCAGTTCTTC

d_gene: .
abundance: .
j_gene: TRBJ2-7
v_gene: TRBV29-1
CDR3aa: CSVADGWYYEQYF
CDR3nt: TGCAGCGTTGCGGACGGATGGTACTACGAGCAGTACTTC

d_gene: .
abundance: few
j_gene: TRBJ2-5
v_gene: TRBV7-9
CDR3aa: CASSPTRAKIQETQYF
CDR3nt: TGTGCCAGCAGCCCCACCCGGGCCAAGATCCAAGAGACCCAGTACTTC

d_gene: TRBD2
abundance: few
j_gene: TRBJ2-1
v_gene: TRBV10-3
CDR3aa: CAISRLAGSYNEQFF
CDR3nt: TGTGCCATCAGTAGGCTAGCGGGCTCCTACAATGAGCAGTTCTTC

d_gene: TRBD2
abundance: many
j_gene: TRBJ2-7
v_gene: TRBV28
CDR3aa: CASSLMGEGSYEQYF
CDR3nt: TGTGCCAGCAGTTTAATGGGGGAGGGGTCCTACGAGCAGTACTTC

d_gene: .
abundance: .
j_gene: TRBJ1-3
v_gene: TRBV9
CDR3aa: CASSVDGGGRNTIYF
CDR3nt: TGTGCCAGCAGCGTAGATGGGGGAGGTAGAAACACCATATATTTT

d_gene: .
abundance: .
j_gene: TRBJ1-5
v_gene: TRBV11-2
CDR3aa: CASSLTQSNQPQHF
CDR3nt: TGTGCCAGCAGCTTAACCCAGTCCAATCAGCCCCAGCATTTT

d_gene: .
abundance: few
j_gene: TRBJ1-1
v_gene: TRBV6-5
CDR3aa: CASSYTKNTEAFF
CDR3nt: TGTGCCAGCAGTTACACGAAGAACACTGAAGCTTTCTTT

d_gene: TRBD2
abundance: few
j_gene: TRBJ2-1
v_gene: TRBV4-2
CDR3aa: CASSQDRQAGAYNEQFF
CDR3nt: TGTGCCAGCAGCCAAGATAGACAAGCGGGAGCCTACAATGAGCAGTTCTTC

d_gene: .
abundance: few
j_gene: TRBJ2-3
v_gene: TRBV25-1
CDR3aa: CASSGGTSTDTQYF
CDR3nt: TGTGCCAGCAGTGGGGGGACTAGCACAGATACGCAGTATTTT

d_gene: TRBD1
abundance: .
j_gene: TRBJ2-1
v_gene: TRBV7-2
CDR3aa: CASSRQGGYNEQFF
CDR3nt: TGCGCCAGCAGCCGACAGGGCGGGTACAATGAGCAGTTCTTC

d_gene: TRBD1
abundance: few
j_gene: TRBJ2-5
v_gene: TRBV7-2
CDR3aa: CASSLQGALSETQYF
CDR3nt: TGTGCCAGCAGCTTACAGGGGGCCCTCAGCGAGACCCAGTACTTC

d_gene: TRBD2
abundance: few
j_gene: TRBJ2-1
v_gene: TRBV9
CDR3aa: CASSPHSGRADEQFF
CDR3nt: TGTGCCAGCAGCCCTCATAGCGGGAGGGCTGATGAGCAGTTCTTC

d_gene: TRBD2
abundance: .
j_gene: TRBJ2-5
v_gene: TRBV27
CDR3aa: CASSGGLNQETQYF
CDR3nt: TGTGCCAGCAGCGGGGGGTTGAACCAAGAGACCCAGTACTTC

d_gene: .
abundance: .
j_gene: TRBJ1-2
v_gene: TRBV18
CDR3aa: CASSPLKGGPSNYGYTF
CDR3nt: TGTGCCAGCTCACCACTTAAGGGGGGACCATCTAACTATGGCTACACCTTC

d_gene: .
abundance: few
j_gene: TRBJ2-5
v_gene: TRBV11-1
CDR3aa: CASSAARAGLQETQYF
CDR3nt: TGTGCCAGCAGCGCAGCGAGGGCAGGCCTCCAAGAGACCCAGTACTTC

d_gene: TRBD2
abundance: .
j_gene: TRBJ2-1
v_gene: TRBV7-2
CDR3aa: CASSSLTSGRSYNEQFF
CDR3nt: TGTGCCAGCAGCTCCCTTACTAGCGGGAGGTCCTACAATGAGCAGTTCTTC

d_gene: .
abundance: many
j_gene: TRBJ2-2
v_gene: TRBV5-6
CDR3aa: CASSLSGELFF
CDR3nt: TGTGCCAGCAGCTTATCAGGGGAGCTGTTTTTT

d_gene: TRBD2
abundance: .
j_gene: TRBJ2-5
v_gene: TRBV7-2
CDR3aa: CASSLVGLAGRAETQYF
CDR3nt: TGTGCCAGCAGCCTAGTGGGGCTAGCGGGGAGGGCGGAGACCCAGTACTTC

d_gene: .
abundance: .
j_gene: TRBJ1-2
v_gene: TRBV7-8
CDR3aa: CASSLAEGRVRGYTF
CDR3nt: TGTGCCAGCAGCTTAGCCGAGGGCAGAGTGCGGGGCTACACCTTC

d_gene: TRBD2
abundance: few
j_gene: TRBJ2-1
v_gene: TRBV14
CDR3aa: CASSLTIGTMQFF
CDR3nt: TGTGCCAGCAGCCTAACAATCGGGACTATGCAGTTCTTC

d_gene: TRBD1
abundance: few
j_gene: TRBJ1-2
v_gene: TRBV2
CDR3aa: CASSLELQGVYGYTF
CDR3nt: TGTGCCAGCAGTCTTGAACTACAGGGGGTCTATGGCTACACCTTC

d_gene: TRBD1
abundance: .
j_gene: TRBJ2-5
v_gene: TRBV9
CDR3aa: CASSGGDRGETQYF
CDR3nt: TGTGCCAGCAGCGGCGGAGACAGGGGGGAGACCCAGTACTTC

d_gene: .
abundance: many
j_gene: TRBJ1-3
v_gene: TRBV10-3
CDR3aa: CAISEGPISGNTIYF
CDR3nt: TGTGCCATCAGTGAGGGGCCAATCTCTGGAAACACCATATATTTT

d_gene: .
abundance: few
j_gene: TRBJ2-5
v_gene: TRBV6-5
CDR3aa: CASSYSISAGETQYF
CDR3nt: TGTGCCAGCAGTTACTCGATAAGTGCAGGAGAGACCCAGTACTTC

d_gene: .
abundance: many
j_gene: TRBJ1-2
v_gene: TRBV5-5
CDR3aa: CASSWDPYGYTF
CDR3nt: TGTGCCAGCAGCTGGGATCCCTATGGCTACACCTTC

d_gene: .
abundance: .
j_gene: TRBJ2-7
v_gene: TRBV7-2
CDR3aa: CASSSRQVREQYF
CDR3nt: TGTGCCAGCAGCTCGAGACAGGTACGGGAGCAGTACTTC

d_gene: .
abundance: .
j_gene: TRBJ2-1
v_gene: TRBV4-2
CDR3aa: CASSQVSTGIQSNEQFF
CDR3nt: TGTGCCAGCAGCCAAGTCTCCACCGGGATCCAGTCCAATGAGCAGTTCTTC

d_gene: .
abundance: .
j_gene: TRBJ1-1
v_gene: TRBV5-6
CDR3aa: CASSPQAENTEAFF
CDR3nt: TGTGCCAGCAGTCCGCAGGCAGAGAACACTGAAGCTTTCTTT

d_gene: .
abundance: .
j_gene: TRBJ2-1
v_gene: TRBV7-2
CDR3aa: CASSLDYVNEQFF
CDR3nt: TGTGCCAGCAGCTTAGACTACGTCAATGAGCAGTTCTTC

d_gene: .
abundance: many
j_gene: TRBJ1-2
v_gene: TRBV7-9
CDR3aa: CASSSRARNGYTF
CDR3nt: TGTGCCAGCAGCTCGCGGGCTCGCAATGGCTACACCTTC

d_gene: .
abundance: .
j_gene: TRBJ1-4
v_gene: TRBV4-1
CDR3aa: CASSQVGGTSGVLFF
CDR3nt: TGCGCCAGCAGCCAAGTTGGAGGGACTTCAGGGGTACTGTTTTTT

d_gene: TRBD2
abundance: few
j_gene: TRBJ2-1
v_gene: TRBV28
CDR3aa: CASSSHGGTSEQFF
CDR3nt: TGTGCCAGCAGTTCCCACGGGGGGACTTCTGAGCAGTTCTTC

d_gene: .
abundance: few
j_gene: TRBJ2-5
v_gene: TRBV9
CDR3aa: CASSVGGAGRETQYF
CDR3nt: TGTGCCAGCAGCGTAGGAGGGGCGGGTCGAGAGACCCAGTACTTC

d_gene: .
abundance: .
j_gene: TRBJ2-7
v_gene: TRBV28
CDR3aa: CASGGNRYEQYF
CDR3nt: TGTGCCAGCGGGGGGAACAGGTACGAGCAGTACTTC

d_gene: .
abundance: few
j_gene: TRBJ2-3
v_gene: TRBV19
CDR3aa: CASSIVGRDTDTQYF
CDR3nt: TGTGCCAGTAGTATTGTGGGTAGGGACACAGATACGCAGTATTTT

d_gene: .
abundance: many
j_gene: TRBJ1-1
v_gene: TRBV28
CDR3aa: CASSLRLSTEAFF
CDR3nt: TGTGCCAGCAGTCTACGTTTATCCACTGAAGCTTTCTTT

d_gene: .
abundance: few
j_gene: TRBJ2-1
v_gene: TRBV7-2
CDR3aa: CASSLTPRSYNEQFF
CDR3nt: TGTGCCAGCAGCTTAACCCCCCGCTCCTACAATGAGCAGTTCTTC

d_gene: .
abundance: few
j_gene: TRBJ1-2
v_gene: TRBV7-3
CDR3aa: CASSSVYRPSGDYGYTF
CDR3nt: TGTGCCAGCAGCTCCGTGTATAGGCCGTCAGGAGACTATGGCTACACCTTC

d_gene: TRBD2
abundance: .
j_gene: TRBJ2-1
v_gene: TRBV29-1
CDR3aa: CSGVLSLAGGEQFF
CDR3nt: TGCAGCGGTGTTCTGAGTCTAGCGGGAGGAGAGCAGTTCTTC

d_gene: TRBD1
abundance: few
j_gene: TRBJ1-2
v_gene: TRBV29-1
CDR3aa: CSVAGQGERGYTF
CDR3nt: TGCAGCGTTGCGGGACAGGGGGAGAGAGGCTACACCTTC

d_gene: .
abundance: .
j_gene: TRBJ1-2
v_gene: TRBV7-9
CDR3aa: CATYAPLPDGPYGYTF
CDR3nt: TGTGCCACCTACGCTCCTTTGCCGGACGGACCCTATGGCTACACCTTC

d_gene: .
abundance: .
j_gene: TRBJ2-3
v_gene: TRBV7-3
CDR3aa: CASSLRGGLADTQYF
CDR3nt: TGTGCCAGCAGTCTACGAGGGGGACTTGCAGATACGCAGTATTTT

d_gene: TRBD1
abundance: few
j_gene: TRBJ2-7
v_gene: TRBV6-5
CDR3aa: CASSYSTGFYEQYF
CDR3nt: TGTGCCAGCAGTTACTCGACAGGGTTCTACGAGCAGTACTTC

d_gene: TRBD1
abundance: many
j_gene: TRBJ2-3
v_gene: TRBV29-1
CDR3aa: CTLGQGGTDTQYF
CDR3nt: TGCACCCTAGGACAGGGAGGCACAGATACGCAGTATTTT

d_gene: TRBD1
abundance: many
j_gene: TRBJ1-2
v_gene: TRBV29-1
CDR3aa: CSLRGPNGYTF
CDR3nt: TGCAGCCTCAGGGGGCCGAATGGCTACACCTTC

d_gene: .
abundance: few
j_gene: TRBJ1-2
v_gene: TRBV29-1
CDR3aa: CSVAAGGSYGYTF
CDR3nt: TGCAGCGTCGCCGCCGGGGGGTCCTATGGCTACACCTTC

d_gene: .
abundance: few
j_gene: TRBJ2-7
v_gene: TRBV9
CDR3aa: CASSTGAGSYEQYF
CDR3nt: TGTGCCAGCAGCACCGGGGCAGGGTCCTACGAGCAGTACTTC

d_gene: .
abundance: .
j_gene: TRBJ1-4
v_gene: TRBV7-9
CDR3aa: CASSSIGKGEKLFF
CDR3nt: TGTGCCAGCAGCTCCATCGGCAAGGGGGAAAAACTGTTTTTT

d_gene: .
abundance: .
j_gene: TRBJ2-2
v_gene: TRBV7-3
CDR3aa: CASSLFGQANTGELFF
CDR3nt: TGTGCCAGCAGCTTATTTGGGCAGGCGAACACCGGGGAGCTGTTTTTT

d_gene: .
abundance: .
j_gene: TRBJ2-7
v_gene: TRBV21-1
CDR3aa: CASSKGLAGGHEQYF
CDR3nt: TGTGCCAGCAGCAAAGGCCTAGCGGGAGGACACGAGCAGTACTTC

d_gene: TRBD1
abundance: .
j_gene: TRBJ1-4
v_gene: TRBV5-1
CDR3aa: CASSRTGSNEKLFF
CDR3nt: TGCGCCAGCAGCCGGACAGGGAGTAATGAAAAACTGTTTTTT

d_gene: .
abundance: many
j_gene: TRBJ2-5
v_gene: TRBV18
CDR3aa: CASSPHQAETQYF
CDR3nt: TGTGCCAGCTCACCACACCAGGCGGAGACCCAGTACTTC